Listed here are 21 T cell receptor beta chains from one sample, sequenced in a study of cytomegalovirus exposure and HLA in healthy donors. Primers included in the PCR were 60 Vbeta and 13 Jbeta primers. Sequencing was performed with immunoSEQ multiplex PCR; in TCRdb, only in-frame clones are kept and a portion is missing. The table records over 120,000 clones, over 80% of them present only once. Sequences were obtained from PBMCs. Receptor source: a woman in her 30s in good health and CMV-seronegative.

The chain uses TRBV11-2 and TRBJ2-7; 7 bases fit TRBD1. Losses at the gene ends were 5 bases for V and 2 bases for J; bases not matched to a gene: 6. This CDR3 has 14 residues. Germline V gives CDR1 SGHAT, CDR2 FQNNGV. The CDR3: CASSLTGTAYEQYF. CDR3 DNA sequence: TGTGCCAGCAGCCTGACCGGGACAGCCTACGAGCAGTACTTC.

This chain uses TRBV29-1 with TRBJ1-1, with 7 bases identical to TRBD1. The CDR3 has 14 residues. The germline V gene encodes CDR1 SQVTM and CDR2 ANQGSEA. Trimming removed 3 bases from V and 0 bases from J; junction bases left unmatched: 4. CDR3 coding DNA: TGCAGCGTTGATTACAGGGGTTTGAACACTGAAGCTTTCTTT. Protein sequence: CSVDYRGLNTEAFF.

This rearrangement joins TRBV19 to TRBJ1-5; 8 bases map to TRBD1. The CDR3 contains 17 residues. Looked up from germline, CDR1 is LNHDA and CDR2 is SQIVND (reference sequence). V shed 4 bases, J shed 2 bases, and the junction held 10 bases outside the gene matches. CDR3 region: CASSSGQGIVGNQPQHF. CDR3 sequence (DNA): TGTGCCAGTAGTAGCGGACAGGGTATCGTTGGCAATCAGCCCCAGCATTTT. Combining the CDR3 with reference TRBV19 and TRBJ1-5 gives the whole variable domain DGGITQSPKYLFRKEGQNVTLSCEQNLNHDAMYWYRQDPGQGLRLIYYSQIVNDFQKGDIAEGYSVSREKKESFPLTVTSAQKNPTAFYLCASSSGQGIVGNQPQHFGDGTRLSIL.

The rearrangement uses TRBV29-1 and TRBJ1-4; D not resolved. Germline V gives CDR1 SQVTM, CDR2 ANQGSEA. The CDR3 is 15 amino acids. With 5 bases removed from V and 2 bases from J, the gap between germline ends came to 15 bases. CDR3 sequence: CSVRDPRGTNEKLFF. The CDR3 DNA sequence: TGCAGCGTTCGAGACCCCCGAGGGACTAATGAAAAACTGTTTTTT.

The chain combines TRBV7-9 with TRBJ1-4, with TRBD1 matching over 10 bases. CDR1 and CDR2 (germline): SEHNR, FQNEAQ (reference sequence). V lost 5 bases, J lost 6 bases, and 6 bases stayed unmatched. The CDR3 is made up of 15 amino acids. The CDR3 nucleotides read TGTGCCAGCAGCCCGTCGACAGGGGGCGATGAAAAACTGTTTTTT. Translation gives CASSPSTGGDEKLFF.

This chain links TRBV7-3 with TRBJ1-1; D possibly corresponds to TRBD1 (6 bases). The CDR3 runs 14 residues. The germline gives CDR1 SGHTA, CDR2 FQGTGA. The germline V and J ends were trimmed by 4 bases and 4 bases, with 13 bases remaining between them. CDR3 region: CASSSGQPGTEAFF. As DNA, the CDR3 is TGTGCCAGCAGCTCGGGACAACCCGGCACTGAAGCTTTCTTT.

This chain joins TRBV5-1 and TRBJ1-5; 9 nucleotides match TRBD1. V was pared by 1 base and J by 6 bases, with 5 bases of the junction left unmatched. Per germline, CDR1 SGHRS and CDR2 YFSETQ. This CDR3 contains 15 residues. This CDR3 is CASSLSTGGGQPQHF. As DNA, the CDR3 is TGCGCCAGCAGCTTGTCGACAGGGGGTGGTCAGCCCCAGCATTTT.

The CDR3 is CASSPGTGVATNEKLFF. The CDR3 coding sequence is TGTGCCAGCTCACCGGGGACAGGGGTTGCAACTAATGAAAAACTGTTTTTT. The J gene is TRBJ1-4, the V gene TRBV18, with TRBD1 matching over 10 bases. From germline, CDR1 is KGHSH and CDR2 LQKENI. The trim removed 3 bases at V and 0 bases at J, leaving 4 bases unmatched. The CDR3 spans 17 residues.

This chain uses TRBV11-2 with TRBJ2-7; TRBD2 aligns across 8 bases. Germline V CDR1 and CDR2: SGHAT, FQNNGV. CDR3 length equals 15 residues. The V gene end was trimmed by 5 bases and the J gene end by 2 bases; junction bases not matched to a gene: 8. In DNA form, the CDR3 reads TGTGCCAGCAGCAGTTCGGCGGGGGGAGCCTACGAGCAGTACTTC. This sequence encodes CASSSSAGGAYEQYF.

The chain joins TRBV10-3 to TRBJ1-3; D is unclear. Trimming stripped 7 bases from V and 8 bases from J, with 18 bases between. The CDR3 sequence is 14 residues long. Germline CDR1 ENHRY, CDR2 SYGVKD. The CDR3 loop is CAITPMGRRDTIYF. The CDR3 region has the DNA TGTGCCATCACCCCCATGGGGAGGAGGGACACCATATATTTT.

In its sample, this clone was seen once. The gene calls are TRBV5-1 and TRBJ1-5, with 7 bases fitting TRBD1. Losses at the gene ends were 2 bases for V and 2 bases for J; bases not matched to a gene: 1. This CDR3 has 14 residues. Germline-derived CDR1 and CDR2 are SGHRS and YFSETQ. The CDR3 DNA sequence: TGCGCCAGCAGCTTCAGGGGGGGCAATCAGCCCCAGCATTTT. Amino acids: CASSFRGGNQPQHF.

This rearrangement joins TRBV5-4 to TRBJ1-1; tentatively, D is TRBD1 (5 bases). The CDR3 totals 14 residues. Germline V CDR1 and CDR2: SGHNT, YYREEE (reference sequence). Trimming left V 5 bases short and J 5 bases short, with 16 bases between. CDR3 sequence reads: CASRPRGGETEAFF. The CDR3 nucleotides read TGTGCCAGCAGGCCCCGAGGAGGGGAGACTGAAGCTTTCTTT.

This chain uses TRBV7-2 with TRBJ2-5; 10 bases map to TRBD2. In germline, CDR1 is SGHTA, CDR2 FQGNSA. This CDR3 region has 16 residues. The J segment lost 0 bases and the V segment lost 3 bases, leaving 4 bases of the junction unmatched. Written as DNA, the CDR3 is TGTGCCAGCAGCTTGGGTAGCGGGGGGAACCAAGAGACCCAGTACTTC. Protein: CASSLGSGGNQETQYF.

This chain joins TRBV2 and TRBJ2-5; a weak D match, TRBD2 (5 bases). The germline V and J ends were trimmed by 1 base and 11 bases, with 17 bases remaining between them. The germline V gene encodes CDR1 SNHLY and CDR2 FYNNEI. The CDR3 covers 14 residues. The chain's CDR3 is CASSEDAGLGKQYF. The CDR3 DNA sequence: TGTGCCAGCAGTGAAGACGCCGGCCTCGGGAAGCAGTACTTC.

V and J are TRBV18 and TRBJ1-4; D not certain. Trimming stripped 2 bases from V and 0 bases from J, with 7 bases between. Germline loops: CDR1 KGHSH, CDR2 LQKENI. The CDR3 runs to 15 residues. CDR3 sequence (DNA): TGTGCCAGCTCACCATCCGTCGCAACTAATGAAAAACTGTTTTTT. Translating it yields CASSPSVATNEKLFF.

The gene calls are TRBV5-1 and TRBJ2-2, with TRBD1 matching 7 bases. With 7 bases clipped from V and 5 bases from J, the junction kept 11 bases outside the gene matches. This CDR3 comprises 15 residues. The germline gives CDR1 SGHRS, CDR2 YFSETQ. The CDR3 DNA follows: TGCGCCAGCGAAGGGTCGGGCAGGGGGACCGGGGAGCTGTTTTTT. This encodes CASEGSGRGTGELFF.

This clone has more than one count but fewer than ten. This chain links TRBV7-9 with TRBJ2-1; tentatively, D is TRBD2 (7 bases). Germline assignment: CDR1 SEHNR and CDR2 FQNEAQ (reference sequence). This CDR3 has 16 amino acids. V was pared by 1 base and J by 4 bases, with 14 bases between. CDR3 sequence: CASSLGGGGFYNEQFF. The CDR3 DNA sequence: TGTGCCAGCAGCTTAGGGGGGGGCGGATTTTACAATGAGCAGTTCTTC.

The chain links TRBV10-1 to TRBJ2-4, with D possibly TRBD1 on 6 matching bases. The CDR3 sequence is 14 residues long. The germline V and J ends were trimmed by 6 bases and 0 bases, with 9 bases remaining between them. Germline V gives CDR1 WNHNN, CDR2 SYGVQD (reference sequence). This chain's CDR3 is CASSTGLAKNIQYF. The CDR3 coding sequence is TGCGCCAGCAGCACAGGGTTAGCCAAAAACATTCAGTACTTC.

V gene TRBV29-1 combines with J gene TRBJ2-1; D is uncertain. The V end was cut by 7 bases, the J end by 6 bases, with 16 bases between. Germline-derived CDR1 and CDR2 are SQVTM and ANQGSEA. The CDR3 has 13 residues. CDR3 loop: CSAGDGIFNEQFF. CDR3 nucleotide sequence: TGCAGCGCCGGAGATGGAATCTTCAATGAGCAGTTCTTC.

This chain links TRBV5-1 with TRBJ2-7; 7 bases are shared with TRBD1. V gave up 4 bases and J gave up 2 bases; unmatched junction bases: 3. Germline V CDR1 and CDR2: SGHRS, YFSETQ. This CDR3 contains 13 residues. The CDR3 DNA reads TGCGCCAGCAGCCACGGGACAGCCTACGAGCAGTACTTC. It translates to CASSHGTAYEQYF.

This clone has only one observation. The rearrangement links TRBV18 to TRBJ2-5; TRBD2 might be the D (5 bases). V was trimmed by 3 bases and J by 4 bases, leaving 12 bases between them. Germline-derived CDR1 and CDR2 are KGHSH and LQKENI. The CDR3 sequence is 14 residues long. The CDR3 DNA reads as TGTGCCAGCTCACCGGGGAGTGGTAGAGAGACCCAGTACTTC. Protein sequence: CASSPGSGRETQYF.